This T cell receptor beta chain comes out of a study of blood T cell repertoires in COVID-19. The CDR3 loop spans 13 amino acids. Germline V gene sequence: CDR1 LGHNA, CDR2 YSLEER. Trimming removed 3 bases at V and 5 bases at J, with 8 bases between. Data came from immunoSEQ multiplex PCR; TCRdb stores just in-frame clones and leaves some out. Counted here are about 310,000 clones, 89% occurring once; the ten biggest clones make up over 8%. Sequenced: PBMCs or T cells enriched from blood (not recorded which). The chain carries TRBV4-3 and TRBJ1-5; D unclear. The sequence came from a woman aged 35 to 49 who had recovered from COVID-19. The CDR3 nucleotides read TGCGCCAGCAGCCAGGGCCTATATCAGCCCCAGCATTTT. Protein product: CASSQGLYQPQHF.